These 17 T cell receptor beta chains originate from one sample sequenced in a study of T cell responses to AZD1222 COVID-19 vaccine. Profiled with immunoSEQ multiplex PCR; TCRdb holds only in-frame clones, not every one. The data hold about 140,000 clones, with approximately 89% observed a single time. This specimen was peripheral blood, taken 28 days after the second AZD1222 dose. The source of these receptors is an adult who received the AZD1222 COVID-19 vaccine.

This chain uses TRBV19 with TRBJ1-1; TRBD1 is a possible D gene (6 bases). Germline lookup yields CDR1 LNHDA and CDR2 SQIVND (reference sequence). The CDR3 consists of 14 residues. The V and J ends lost 7 bases and 3 bases respectively, with 15 bases between them. CDR3 sequence reads: CASKATGIDTEAFF. In nucleotides, the CDR3 is TGTGCCAGTAAGGCTACAGGGATCGACACTGAAGCTTTCTTT.

J is TRBJ1-1 and V is TRBV5-1; D is possibly TRBD1 (5 bases). The CDR3 has 15 amino acids. Trimming stripped 4 bases from V and 3 bases from J, with 16 bases between. CDR1 is SGHRS and CDR2 is YFSETQ in the germline V gene. In DNA form, the CDR3 reads TGCGCCAGCAGCCTGGCGGGGCCCGGTTACACTGAAGCTTTCTTT. Its protein product is CASSLAGPGYTEAFF.

The chain employs TRBV6-5 and TRBJ1-2; a possible D gene is TRBD1 (6 bases). V lost 6 bases, J lost 4 bases, and 15 bases lay in between. Germline assignment: CDR1 MNHEY and CDR2 SVGAGI. This CDR3 is built from 14 residues. CDR3 sequence reads: CASSGNRVGYGYTF. CDR3 DNA sequence: TGTGCCAGCAGCGGGAACAGGGTAGGCTATGGCTACACCTTC.

The chain combines TRBV5-1 with TRBJ1-1, with D hard to call. The CDR3 is 14 residues long. Germline V gene lookup returns CDR1 SGHRS and CDR2 YFSETQ. Trimming cost V 0 bases and J 1 base, with 7 bases left between them. The CDR3 sequence: CASSLARSNTEAFF. Here the CDR3 DNA reads TGCGCCAGCAGCTTGGCCCGGTCGAACACTGAAGCTTTCTTT.

This sequence joins TRBV19 and TRBJ2-5, with D unclear. With 7 bases removed from V and 1 base from J, the gap between germline ends came to 13 bases. Germline-derived CDR1 and CDR2 are LNHDA and SQIVND (reference sequence). The CDR3 consists of 14 residues. As DNA, the CDR3 is TGTGCCAGTACCAACCCCGGAACCCAAGAGACCCAGTACTTC. Protein: CASTNPGTQETQYF.

V is TRBV14 and J is TRBJ1-6, with TRBD1 identical over 10 bases. Germline assignment: CDR1 SGHDN and CDR2 FVKESK. The length of the CDR3 is 17 residues. The V gene end was trimmed by 4 bases and the J gene end by 8 bases; junction bases not matched to a gene: 11. The CDR3 loop reads CASSRPGTGDVYSPLHF. CDR3 nucleotides: TGTGCCAGCAGCCGCCCCGGGACAGGGGATGTGTATTCACCCCTCCACTTT. Full variable domain (rest looked up from reference TRBV14 and TRBJ1-6): EAGVTQFPSHSVIEKGQTVTLRCDPISGHDNLYWYRRVMGKEIKFLLHFVKESKQDESGMPNNRFLAERTGGTYSTLKVQPAELEDSGVYFCASSRPGTGDVYSPLHFGNGTRLTVT.

The chain links TRBV27 to TRBJ2-7; 7 positions agree with TRBD2. Unmatched junction bases numbered 5, after V lost 5 bases and J lost 1 base. Germline assignment: CDR1 MNHEY and CDR2 SMNVEV (reference sequence). This CDR3 has 14 amino acids. The CDR3 DNA reads TGTGCCAGCAGTCGGACGGGGGGTTCCTACGAGCAGTACTTC. Protein: CASSRTGGSYEQYF.

This clone was seen a single time. The rearrangement uses TRBV11-2 and TRBJ2-5; D is uncertain. The V and J ends lost 0 bases and 5 bases respectively, with 4 bases between them. The CDR3 is made up of 12 amino acids. Germline CDR1 is SGHAT and CDR2 is FQNNGV. For the CDR3, the DNA is TGTGCCAGCAGCTTAGATCGGGAGACCCAGTACTTC. It codes for CASSLDRETQYF.

The chain employs TRBV18 and TRBJ2-5; 7 nucleotides align to TRBD1. Germline V gene lookup returns CDR1 KGHSH and CDR2 LQKENI. This CDR3 contains 15 residues. Losses at the gene ends were 0 bases for V and 4 bases for J; bases not matched to a gene: 5. CDR3 in DNA: TGTGCCAGCTCACCACCGTGGGCAGGGGGAGAGACCCAGTACTTC. Encoded protein: CASSPPWAGGETQYF.

This chain connects TRBV6-6 to TRBJ2-7; perhaps TRBD2 as D (6 bases). V lost 2 bases and J lost 0, with 11 bases in between. Germline CDR1 is MNHNY and CDR2 is SVGAGI (reference sequence). CDR3 length: 15 amino acids. The CDR3 DNA sequence: TGTGCCAGCAGTTACGGCGGGACGGGCTCCTACGAGCAGTACTTC. Translated, it gives CASSYGGTGSYEQYF.

This clone was counted only a few times. The chain links TRBV3-1 (or the pseudogene TRBV3-2) to TRBJ2-1; a weak D match, TRBD1 (6 bases). Trimming removed 4 bases at V and 5 bases at J, with 21 bases between. CDR1 and CDR2 from the germline V gene are LGHDT and YNNKEL (reference sequence). The CDR3 totals 17 residues. CDR3 sequence (DNA): TGTGCCAGCAGCCTCACAGGGATATCGTTTTTCCACAATGAGCAGTTCTTC. It codes for CASSLTGISFFHNEQFF.

Here the CDR3 reads CARPQQRAEDTQYF. The DNA of the CDR3 is TGTGCCAGGCCTCAACAGAGGGCGGAAGATACGCAGTATTTT. V is TRBV2 and J is TRBJ2-3; possibly TRBD2 for D (5 bases). Germline-derived CDR1 and CDR2 are SNHLY and FYNNEI. This CDR3 is built from 14 residues. The V and J ends lost 9 bases and 5 bases respectively, with 18 bases between them.

The chain has TRBV29-1 and TRBJ2-5; D is undetermined. Germline CDR1 is SQVTM and CDR2 is ANQGSEA. V dropped 6 bases and J dropped 5 bases, with 10 bases sitting between them. This CDR3 has 11 residues. CDR3: CSVDNGETQYF. CDR3 coding DNA: TGCAGCGTCGATAATGGGGAGACCCAGTACTTC. The whole variable domain, filled in from reference TRBV29-1 and TRBJ2-5, reads SAVISQKPSRDICQRGTSLTIQCQVDSQVTMMFWYRQQPGQSLTLIATANQGSEATYESGFVIDKFPISRPNLTFSTLTVSNMSPEDSSIYLCSVDNGETQYFGPGTRLLVL.

The chain has TRBV15 and TRBJ2-4; 9 bases are shared with TRBD1. The CDR3 runs to 17 residues. Germline V gene data show CDR1 as LNHNV and CDR2 as YYDKDF (reference sequence). Losses at the gene ends were 3 bases for V and 2 bases for J; bases not matched to a gene: 8. CDR3 residues: CATSSTGTGFTKNIQYF. The CDR3 DNA follows: TGTGCCACCAGCAGCACCGGGACAGGGTTTACCAAAAACATTCAGTACTTC.

This sequence joins TRBV5-4 and TRBJ1-2; TRBD1 aligns across 7 bases. Germline V gives CDR1 SGHNT, CDR2 YYREEE (reference sequence). This CDR3 is built from 13 residues. V trimming: 4 bases; J trimming: 5 bases; junction bases outside the gene matches: 5. The CDR3 is CASSLGQTYGYTF. The CDR3, as DNA: TGTGCCAGCAGCCTGGGACAGACGTATGGCTACACCTTC.

The chain links TRBV6-2 or TRBV6-3 to TRBJ2-3, with 9 bases fitting TRBD2. This CDR3 is 18 amino acids long. CDR1 and CDR2 from the germline V gene are MNHEY and SVGEGT. The junction had 13 bases not matched to a gene; V was cut back by 4 bases and J by 2 bases. The chain's CDR3 is CASSSPLASGENTDTQYF. In DNA form, the CDR3 reads TGTGCCAGCAGTTCCCCCTTAGCTAGCGGGGAGAACACAGATACGCAGTATTTT.

The chain is built from TRBV23-1 and TRBJ2-2, with 7 positions matching TRBD1. TRBV23-1 is sorted into the ORF group, with uncertain function. Losses at the gene ends were 2 bases for V and 7 bases for J; bases not matched to a gene: 10. The CDR3 is made up of 16 amino acids. The CDR3 bases are TGCGCCAGCAGTCAACCCCGCGACAGGGTAGACGGGGAGCTGTTTTTT. This encodes CASSQPRDRVDGELFF.